This T cell receptor (beta chain) was sequenced in a study of human T cells and chemical hapten exposure. The time point denotes: patch test 2, 6 weeks after DPC sensitization. Treatment in this sample: therapeutic diphenylcyclopropenone sensitization with weekly scalp DPC. People who gave samples had alopecia, were 18 to 70 years old, and were suitable for DPC. This CDR3 comprises 13 residues. V was shortened by 6 bases and J by 5 bases, with 13 bases between the two germline ends. In germline, CDR1 is SNHLY, CDR2 FYNNEI. TCRdb passed the RACE reads through MiXCR, listing each CDR3 protein once. The sample records about 350,000 distinct CDR3 sequences, roughly 6.3% being singletons.

The J gene is TRBJ1-1, the V gene TRBV2; TRBD1 might be the D (6 bases). This specimen consisted of whole blood, obtained in connection with sensitization to the hapten diphenylcyclopropenone (DPC). This sequence was found in a woman younger than 35 with alopecia areata. Some clones in this sample may be carry-over from other donors' samples. The CDR3 DNA follows: TGTGCCAGCAGAATCTCAGGGGAAACTGAAGCTTTCTTT. As protein: CASRISGETEAFF.